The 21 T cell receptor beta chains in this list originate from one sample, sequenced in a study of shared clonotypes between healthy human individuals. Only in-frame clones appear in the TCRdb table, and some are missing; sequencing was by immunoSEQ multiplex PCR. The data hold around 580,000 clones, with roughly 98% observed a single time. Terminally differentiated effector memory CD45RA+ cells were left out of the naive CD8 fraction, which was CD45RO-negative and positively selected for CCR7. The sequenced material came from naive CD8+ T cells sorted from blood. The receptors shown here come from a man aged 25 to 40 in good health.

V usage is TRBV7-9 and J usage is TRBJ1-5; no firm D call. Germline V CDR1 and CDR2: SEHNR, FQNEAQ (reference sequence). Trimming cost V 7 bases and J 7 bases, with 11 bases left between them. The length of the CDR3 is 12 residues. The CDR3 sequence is CASTIVGQPQHF. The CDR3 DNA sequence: TGTGCCAGCACAATAGTGGGGCAGCCCCAGCATTTT.

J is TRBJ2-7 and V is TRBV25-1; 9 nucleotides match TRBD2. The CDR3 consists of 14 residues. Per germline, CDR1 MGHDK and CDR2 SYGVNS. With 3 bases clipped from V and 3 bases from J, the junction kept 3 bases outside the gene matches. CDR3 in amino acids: CASSDGSGSYEQYF. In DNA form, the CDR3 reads TGTGCCAGCAGTGATGGTAGCGGGAGCTACGAGCAGTACTTC.

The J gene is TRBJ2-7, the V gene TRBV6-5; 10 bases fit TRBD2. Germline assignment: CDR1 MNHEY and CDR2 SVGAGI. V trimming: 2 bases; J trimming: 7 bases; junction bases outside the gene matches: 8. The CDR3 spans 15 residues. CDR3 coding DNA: TGTGCCAGCAGTTACGGCCTAGCGGGAGCGGGGGAGCAGTACTTC. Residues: CASSYGLAGAGEQYF.

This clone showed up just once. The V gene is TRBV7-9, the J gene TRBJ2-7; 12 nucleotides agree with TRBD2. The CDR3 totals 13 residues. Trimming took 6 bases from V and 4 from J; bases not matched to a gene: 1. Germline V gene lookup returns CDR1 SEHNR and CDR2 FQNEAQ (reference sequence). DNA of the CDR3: TGTGCCAGCAGTACTAGCGGGAGGTACGAGCAGTACTTC. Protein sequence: CASSTSGRYEQYF.

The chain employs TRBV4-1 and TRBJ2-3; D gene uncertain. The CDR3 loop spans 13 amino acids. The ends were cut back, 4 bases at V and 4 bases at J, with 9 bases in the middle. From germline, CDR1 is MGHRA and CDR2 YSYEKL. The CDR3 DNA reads TGCGCCAGCAGCCCCCTTAACTCAGATACGCAGTATTTT. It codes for CASSPLNSDTQYF.

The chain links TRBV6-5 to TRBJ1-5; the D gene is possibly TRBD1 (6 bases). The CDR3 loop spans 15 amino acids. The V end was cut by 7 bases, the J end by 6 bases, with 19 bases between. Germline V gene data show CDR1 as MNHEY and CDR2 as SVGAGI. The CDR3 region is CASTQSGGSGQPQHF. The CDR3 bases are TGTGCCAGCACCCAGTCTGGGGGCTCGGGTCAGCCCCAGCATTTT.

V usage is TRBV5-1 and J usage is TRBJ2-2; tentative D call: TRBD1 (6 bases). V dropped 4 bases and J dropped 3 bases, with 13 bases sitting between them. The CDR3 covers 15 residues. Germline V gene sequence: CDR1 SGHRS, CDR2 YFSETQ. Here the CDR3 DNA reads TGCGCCAGCAGCCTGTGGCCAGGGGACACCGGGGAGCTGTTTTTT. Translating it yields CASSLWPGDTGELFF. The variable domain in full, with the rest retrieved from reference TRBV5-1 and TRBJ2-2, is KAGVTQTPRYLIKTRGQQVTLSCSPISGHRSVSWYQQTPGQGLQFLFEYFSETQRNKGNFPGRFSGRQFSNSRSEMNVSTLELGDSALYLCASSLWPGDTGELFFGEGSRLTVL.

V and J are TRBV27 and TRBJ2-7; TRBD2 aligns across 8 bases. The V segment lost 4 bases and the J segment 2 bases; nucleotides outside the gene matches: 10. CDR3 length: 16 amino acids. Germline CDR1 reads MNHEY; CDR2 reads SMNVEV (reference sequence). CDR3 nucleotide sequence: TGTGCCAGCAGTTCACTAACTACTAGCGGAGCCTACGAGCAGTACTTC. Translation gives CASSSLTTSGAYEQYF.

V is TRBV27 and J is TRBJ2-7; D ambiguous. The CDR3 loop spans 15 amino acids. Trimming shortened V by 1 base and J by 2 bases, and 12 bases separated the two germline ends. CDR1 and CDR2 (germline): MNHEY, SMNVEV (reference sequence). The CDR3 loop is CASSLLGTLPYEQYF. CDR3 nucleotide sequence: TGTGCCAGCAGTTTATTGGGCACGTTGCCCTACGAGCAGTACTTC.

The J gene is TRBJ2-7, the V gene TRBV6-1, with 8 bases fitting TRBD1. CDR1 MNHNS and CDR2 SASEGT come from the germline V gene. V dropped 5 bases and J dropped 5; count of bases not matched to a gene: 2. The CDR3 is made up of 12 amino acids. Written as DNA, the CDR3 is TGTGCCAGCAGTTCACAGGGGGACGAGCAGTACTTC. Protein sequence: CASSSQGDEQYF.

As DNA, the CDR3 is TGTGCCAGCAGCTTTGGCTCTAGCGGAATCTCCTACGAGCAGTACTTC. Its translation is CASSFGSSGISYEQYF. The chain uses TRBV7-8 and TRBJ2-7; 7 nucleotides line up with TRBD2. J was trimmed by 0 bases and V by 3 bases; bases with no gene match: 8. CDR3 length: 16 amino acids. Looked up from germline, CDR1 is SGHVS and CDR2 is FQNEAQ.

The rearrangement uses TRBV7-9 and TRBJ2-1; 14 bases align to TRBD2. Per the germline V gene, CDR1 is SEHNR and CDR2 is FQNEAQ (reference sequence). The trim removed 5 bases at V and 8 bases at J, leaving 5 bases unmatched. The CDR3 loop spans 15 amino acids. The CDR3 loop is CASSPTSGREDEQFF. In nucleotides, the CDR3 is TGTGCCAGCAGCCCGACTAGCGGGAGGGAAGATGAGCAGTTCTTC.

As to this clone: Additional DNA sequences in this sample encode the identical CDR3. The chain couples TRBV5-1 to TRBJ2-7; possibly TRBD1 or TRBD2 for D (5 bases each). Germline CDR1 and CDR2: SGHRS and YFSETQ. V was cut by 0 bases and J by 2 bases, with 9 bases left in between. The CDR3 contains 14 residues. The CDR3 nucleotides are TGCGCCAGCAGCTTGGGCCAGGGAGCCTACGAGCAGTACTTC. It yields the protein CASSLGQGAYEQYF.

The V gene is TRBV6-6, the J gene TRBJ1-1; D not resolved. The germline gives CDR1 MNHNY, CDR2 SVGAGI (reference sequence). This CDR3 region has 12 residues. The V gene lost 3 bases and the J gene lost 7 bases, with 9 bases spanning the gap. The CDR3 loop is CASSYRNVEAFF. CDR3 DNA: TGTGCCAGCAGTTATAGAAACGTTGAAGCTTTCTTT.

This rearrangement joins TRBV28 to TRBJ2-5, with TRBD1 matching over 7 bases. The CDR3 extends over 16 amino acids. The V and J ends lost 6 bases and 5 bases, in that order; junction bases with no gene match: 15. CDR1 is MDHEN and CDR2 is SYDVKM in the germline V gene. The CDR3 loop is CASRRRQGLGRETQYF. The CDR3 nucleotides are TGTGCCAGCAGGCGGAGACAGGGTTTAGGCAGGGAGACCCAGTACTTC.

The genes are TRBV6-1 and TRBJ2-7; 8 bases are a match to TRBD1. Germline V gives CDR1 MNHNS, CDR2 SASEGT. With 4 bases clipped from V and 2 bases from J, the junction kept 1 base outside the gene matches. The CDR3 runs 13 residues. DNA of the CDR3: TGTGCCAGCAGTGGGACAGGGCCCTACGAGCAGTACTTC. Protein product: CASSGTGPYEQYF.

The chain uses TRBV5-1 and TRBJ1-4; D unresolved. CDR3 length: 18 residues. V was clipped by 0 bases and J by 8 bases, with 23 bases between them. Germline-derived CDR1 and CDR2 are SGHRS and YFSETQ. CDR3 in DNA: TGCGCCAGCAGCTTGGCCCTTGGCCGACTCGAAAACCTAGAAAAACTGTTTTTT. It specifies CASSLALGRLENLEKLFF. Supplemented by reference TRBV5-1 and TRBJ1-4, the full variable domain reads KAGVTQTPRYLIKTRGQQVTLSCSPISGHRSVSWYQQTPGQGLQFLFEYFSETQRNKGNFPGRFSGRQFSNSRSEMNVSTLELGDSALYLCASSLALGRLENLEKLFFGSGTQLSVL.

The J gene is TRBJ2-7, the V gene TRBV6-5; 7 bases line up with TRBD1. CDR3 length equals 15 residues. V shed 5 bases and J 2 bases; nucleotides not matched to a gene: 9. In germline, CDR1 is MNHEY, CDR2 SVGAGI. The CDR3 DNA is TGTGCCAGCAGTACCTGGACAGGTACTACCTACGAGCAGTACTTC. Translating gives CASSTWTGTTYEQYF.

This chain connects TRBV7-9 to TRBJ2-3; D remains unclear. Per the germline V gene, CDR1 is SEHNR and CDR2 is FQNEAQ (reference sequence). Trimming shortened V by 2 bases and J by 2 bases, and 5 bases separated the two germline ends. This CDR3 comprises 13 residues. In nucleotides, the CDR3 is TGTGCCAGCAGCTTAACTAACACAGATACGCAGTATTTT. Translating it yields CASSLTNTDTQYF.

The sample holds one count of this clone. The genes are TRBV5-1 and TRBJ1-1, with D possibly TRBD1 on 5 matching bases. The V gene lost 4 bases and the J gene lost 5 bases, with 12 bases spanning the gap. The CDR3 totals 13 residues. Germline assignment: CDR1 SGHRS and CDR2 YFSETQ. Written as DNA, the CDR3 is TGCGCCAGCAGCGGGGCCGGCGGGACTGAAGCTTTCTTT. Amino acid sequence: CASSGAGGTEAFF.

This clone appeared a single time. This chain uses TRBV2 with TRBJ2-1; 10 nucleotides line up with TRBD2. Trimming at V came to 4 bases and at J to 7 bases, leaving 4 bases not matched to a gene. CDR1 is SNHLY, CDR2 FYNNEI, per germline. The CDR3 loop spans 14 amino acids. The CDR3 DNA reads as TGTGCCAGCAGTGGGTCTAGCGGGAGAAATGAGCAGTTCTTC. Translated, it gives CASSGSSGRNEQFF.